Listed below are T cell receptor beta chains from one sample, sequenced in a study of T cell responses to AZD1222 COVID-19 vaccine. Clones were sequenced by immunoSEQ multiplex PCR, and TCRdb holds only the in-frame ones, with some missing. The repertoire holds around 80,000 clones, approximately 85% seen once, with more than 9% in the top ten. The sample consisted of peripheral blood, taken 28 days after the second AZD1222 dose. These receptors were obtained from an adult who received the AZD1222 COVID-19 vaccine. The conserved cysteine and the conserved F or W are not part of the CDR3 here.

CDR3 protein	V gene
ASSEVDRALYGYT	TRBV6-1
ASSDSGGYNEQF	TRBV6-4
ASSFLPNTGELF	TRBV27
ASSVPRVRTNEKLF	TRBV2
ASSLSGQGNIREKLF	TRBV11-2
ASSLSMGSNQPQH	TRBV27
ASSLDRYEQY	TRBV12-3/TRBV12-4
ASSYSGTPGNTIY	TRBV6-5
ASSISGGIYEQY	TRBV28
ASSENEGRTEAF	TRBV6-1
ASSPGGSTNEKLF	TRBV9
ASSPGESTNEKLF	TRBV4-1
ASIGGDTQY	TRBV6-5
TSSQDFGGLTEAF	TRBV1
ASSLSGISPLH	TRBV28
ARRTGESFTDTQY	TRBV2
AISLDTRYGYT	TRBV10-3
ASSSLSGGLDTQY	TRBV5-1
ASSSKAGGLFYEQY	TRBV27
ASSRTVNTEAF	TRBV6-4
SVEVSGTQGYT	TRBV29-1
ASMGQGAYEQY	TRBV6-5
ASHKLAGGRTTDTQY	TRBV27
AWSVDRANSPLH	TRBV30
ASSLDWTGEQY	TRBV11-2
AWSVRYRAGNPYEQY	TRBV30
ASSLAGLGYEQY	TRBV13
ASSLRYEQY	TRBV28
ASSSRAGVTTDTQY	TRBV7-6
ASGTGTGSYGYT	TRBV28
ASRRTNSGNTIY	TRBV2
ASSEQGAGGYT	TRBV5-8
ASSIRMHTEAF	TRBV19
ASSSLSPLH	TRBV6-6
ASKGREGNQPQH	TRBV19
ASSPGTSGGPETQY	TRBV13
ASSYTAPSTQY	TRBV11-2
ASSFGQFNEKLF	TRBV5-5
ATSDRWAYQPQH	TRBV24-1
ASSLLAGGLNRDTQY	TRBV5-1